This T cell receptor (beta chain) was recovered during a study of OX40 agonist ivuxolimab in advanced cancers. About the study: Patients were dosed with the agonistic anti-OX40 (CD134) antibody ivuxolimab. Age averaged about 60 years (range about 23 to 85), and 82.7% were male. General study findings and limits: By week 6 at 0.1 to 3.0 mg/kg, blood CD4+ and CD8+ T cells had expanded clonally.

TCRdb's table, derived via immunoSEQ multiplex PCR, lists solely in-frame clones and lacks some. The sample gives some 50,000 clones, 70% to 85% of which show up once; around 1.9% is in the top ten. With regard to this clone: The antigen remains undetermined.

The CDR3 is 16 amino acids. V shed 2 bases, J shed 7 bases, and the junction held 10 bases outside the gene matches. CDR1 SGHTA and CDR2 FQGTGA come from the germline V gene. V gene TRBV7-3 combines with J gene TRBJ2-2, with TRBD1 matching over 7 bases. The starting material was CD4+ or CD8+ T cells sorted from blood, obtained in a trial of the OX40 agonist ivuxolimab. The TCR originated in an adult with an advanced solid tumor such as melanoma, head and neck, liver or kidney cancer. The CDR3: CASSLVLTGDGGELFF. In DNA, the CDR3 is TGTGCCAGCAGCTTAGTGCTCACAGGGGATGGCGGGGAGCTGTTTTTT.